These T cell receptor beta chains were read from a single sample in a study of shared clonotypes between healthy human individuals. The protocol was immunoSEQ multiplex PCR, while the TCRdb copy is restricted to in-frame clones and leaves out a portion. In the table there are about 450,000 clones, roughly 78% of which are singletons. What was sequenced was PBMCs. The receptors stem from a woman in her thirties or forties in good health. Some clones in this sample may be carry-over from other donors' samples. CDR3s include the opening cysteine and the closing phenylalanine or tryptophan. Fields, in order: D gene, J gene, clone size, V gene, CDR3 protein, CDR3 DNA. A D gene is named only where the DNA matches it firmly. A clone size is listed for some rows: how often the clone was seen (once, few, many), or a class if it is expanded.

TRBD1 | TRBJ2-6 | - | TRBV7-3 | CASSPNTGAGANVLTF | TGTGCCAGCAGCCCAAACACAGGGGCTGGGGCCAACGTCCTGACTTTC
TRBD1 | TRBJ2-7 | - | TRBV30 | CAWRNRDRGGYEQYF | TGTGCCTGGAGGAACCGGGACAGGGGTGGTTACGAGCAGTACTTC
- | TRBJ1-2 | - | TRBV6-4 | CASSDEAGEGNYGYTF | TGTGCCAGCAGTGACGAGGCAGGGGAGGGAAACTATGGCTACACCTTC
- | TRBJ1-1 | - | TRBV2 | CASSWGGNTEAFF | TGTGCCAGCAGTTGGGGAGGCAACACTGAAGCTTTCTTT
- | TRBJ2-7 | - | TRBV20-1 | CSASNREQYF | TGCAGTGCTAGTAACCGCGAGCAGTACTTC
TRBD1 | TRBJ1-1 | - | TRBV5-1 | CASSLLSTGGANTEAFF | TGCGCCAGCAGCTTGTTGTCGACAGGGGGCGCGAACACTGAAGCTTTCTTT
TRBD2 | TRBJ2-5 | once | TRBV29-1 | CSVGLAGGAETQYF | TGCAGCGTTGGTCTGGCGGGAGGAGCGGAGACCCAGTACTTC
- | TRBJ2-7 | - | TRBV18 | CASSPPAGRNTEQYF | TGTGCCAGCTCACCACCGGCGGGACGGAACACCGAGCAGTACTTC
TRBD2 | TRBJ2-3 | - | TRBV19 | CASSPGVAGEATDTQYF | TGTGCCAGTAGCCCCGGGGTCGCGGGAGAGGCAACAGATACGCAGTATTTT
TRBD1 | TRBJ1-5 | - | TRBV19 | CASSYGTVGNQPQHF | TGTGCCAGTAGTTACGGGACAGTCGGAAACCAGCCCCAGCATTTT
TRBD2 | TRBJ2-3 | - | TRBV5-1 | CASSLPQLAGFTDTQYF | TGCGCCAGCAGCTTGCCCCAACTAGCGGGATTCACAGATACGCAGTATTTT
TRBD1 | TRBJ1-2 | - | TRBV27 | CASSLSGLQGYYGYTF | TGTGCCAGCAGTTTATCGGGTCTACAGGGGTACTATGGCTACACCTTC
- | TRBJ2-3 | - | TRBV11-2 | CASSLSGGTDTQYF | TGTGCCAGCAGCCTTTCGGGGGGCACAGATACGCAGTATTTT
- | TRBJ2-5 | once | TRBV2 | CASISETRAETQYF | TGTGCCAGCATTAGTGAGACTCGGGCAGAGACCCAGTACTTC
- | TRBJ2-1 | - | TRBV19 | CASSIWGDSSNEQFF | TGTGCCAGTAGTATTTGGGGGGACAGTAGCAATGAGCAGTTCTTC
TRBD2 | TRBJ2-7 | once | TRBV28 | CASTLAGGRYEQYF | TGTGCCAGCACCTTAGCGGGAGGCCGGTACGAGCAGTACTTC
- | TRBJ2-1 | - | TRBV27 | CASSFTGAYNNEQFF | TGTGCCAGCAGTTTTACGGGAGCGTATAACAATGAGCAGTTCTTC
TRBD1 | TRBJ1-1 | - | TRBV28 | CASSLPGQGFAEAFF | TGTGCCAGCAGTTTACCGGGACAGGGTTTTGCTGAAGCTTTCTTT
- | TRBJ2-6 | - | TRBV21-1 | CASSNASRGQVPSGANVLTF | TGTGCCAGCAGCAACGCCTCCCGGGGACAGGTCCCTTCTGGGGCCAACGTCCTGACTTTC
- | TRBJ2-3 | - | TRBV2 | CASNQGPTDTQYF | TGTGCCAGTAATCAGGGACCCACAGATACGCAGTATTTT
- | TRBJ2-5 | - | TRBV5-6 | CASSTRGARKQYF | TGTGCCAGCAGCACGCGCGGGGCTCGCAAGCAGTACTTC
TRBD1 | TRBJ1-5 | - | TRBV28 | CASSKVDRASQPQHF | TGTGCCAGCAGTAAAGTAGACAGGGCAAGTCAGCCCCAGCATTTT
- | TRBJ2-2 | many | TRBV18 | CASSPWGQTDGELFF | TGTGCCAGCTCACCATGGGGACAAACCGACGGGGAGCTGTTTTTT